Below are 28 T cell receptor beta chains sequenced from a single sample in a study of blood T cells in healthy people across ages. Primers used in a second PCR of about 6 to 11 cycles were a sample-barcoded 5' primer and a J-beta primer mix. MiXCR, applied by TCRdb to the 5' RACE reads, yields one record per CDR3 protein. The sample contains 550,000 to 650,000 distinct CDR3 sequences, about 30% of which appear only once. The sample was blood. These receptor sequences come from a woman older than 75 in good health.

The CDR3 sequence is CATSLGGFDTQYF. CDR3 DNA sequence: TGTGCCACCTCCCTAGGGGGATTTGACACCCAGTACTTC. The chain recombines TRBV15 with TRBJ2-5; tentatively, D is TRBD1 (6 bases). The CDR3 totals 13 residues. In germline, CDR1 is LNHNV, CDR2 YYDKDF (reference sequence). Trimming took off 8 bases at V and 8 bases at J, with 18 bases between the two ends.

This clonotype has a handful of counts. The rearrangement joins TRBV20-1 to TRBJ1-2; D unclear. CDR3 size: 15 residues. Germline V lookup: CDR1 DFQATT, CDR2 SNEGSKA (reference sequence). Trimming removed 5 bases from V and 0 bases from J, with 16 bases in between. The CDR3 reads CSASDAGPTNYGYTF. CDR3 nucleotide sequence: TGCAGTGCTTCGGACGCGGGCCCAACTAACTATGGCTACACCTTC.

In regard to this clonotype: Since a much larger clone is just one base distant, this may be a read error. V usage is TRBV5-1 and J usage is TRBJ1-1; the D is unclear. Trimming left V 6 bases short and J 3 bases short, with 15 bases between. The CDR3 is 14 residues long. From germline, CDR1 is SGHRS and CDR2 YFSETQ. CDR3 loop: CASTREGGDTEAFF. CDR3 nucleotides: TGCGCCAGCACTCGCGAGGGTGGGGACACTGAAGCTTTCTTT.

The rearrangement links TRBV7-2 to TRBJ1-1; D not certain. The V end lost 7 bases, the J end lost 0 bases, and 18 bases lay between the germline ends. This CDR3 comprises 16 residues. Looked up from germline, CDR1 is SGHTA and CDR2 is FQGNSA. CDR3 residues: CASTLSVYPMNTEAFF. The CDR3 DNA reads TGTGCCAGCACCTTGTCGGTATACCCTATGAACACTGAAGCTTTCTTT. Supplemented by reference TRBV7-2 and TRBJ1-1, the full variable domain reads GAGVSQSPSNKVTEKGKDVELRCDPISGHTALYWYRQSLGQGLEFLIYFQGNSAPDKSGLPSDRFSAERTGGSVSTLTIQRTQQEDSAVYLCASTLSVYPMNTEAFFGQGTRLTVV.

This chain links TRBV12-3 or TRBV12-4 with TRBJ2-5, with 8 bases matching TRBD2. This CDR3 region has 14 residues. J lost 4 bases, V lost 9 bases, and 10 bases had no gene match. The CDR3 sequence is CASSGAIGRETQYF. Written as DNA, the CDR3 is TGTGCCAGTAGCGGGGCCATCGGGAGAGAGACCCAGTACTTC.

This clonotype was observed a few times. This chain links TRBV5-1 with TRBJ1-2, with 9 bases matching TRBD1. The length of the CDR3 is 14 residues. Per germline, CDR1 SGHRS and CDR2 YFSETQ. Trimming took 4 bases from V and 10 from J; bases not matched to a gene: 11. The CDR3 reads CASSLDRGRSSYTF. The DNA of the CDR3 is TGCGCCAGCAGCCTGGACAGGGGCCGTTCCTCCTACACCTTC.

This clonotype was recorded at least ten times. The chain has TRBV6-1 and TRBJ2-7; TRBD2 matches at 10 bases. The CDR3 sequence is 16 residues long. The trim removed 5 bases at V and 4 bases at J, leaving 11 bases unmatched. Germline V CDR1 and CDR2: MNHNS, SASEGT. CDR3 residues: CASSIPSGGPFYEQYF. The CDR3 bases are TGTGCCAGCAGTATACCTAGCGGGGGACCATTTTACGAGCAGTACTTC.

This clonotype was picked up many times. For the CDR3, the DNA is TGTGCCAGCAGTGTTCTAGCGGGGCAGCAAGAGACCCAGTACTTC. This translates into CASSVLAGQQETQYF. The chain has TRBV6-1 and TRBJ2-5, with 9 bases fitting TRBD2. Germline values: CDR1 MNHNS, CDR2 SASEGT. The CDR3 runs to 15 residues. Trimming at V came to 4 bases and at J to 2 bases, leaving 5 bases not matched to a gene.

Details on this clonotype: A single base separates this from a much larger clone, so it may be a read error. This sequence joins TRBV7-2 and TRBJ1-4; D not certain. CDR3 length: 15 residues. CDR1 is SGHTA, CDR2 FQGNSA, per germline. The CDR3 DNA is TGTGCCAGCAGCCCCGACGGCGCGGAACTTGAAAAACGGTTTTTT. Translating gives CASSPDGAELEKRFF.

The chain carries TRBV20-1 and TRBJ1-1, with D tentatively TRBD1 (6 bases). V shed 6 bases and J shed 6 bases, with 17 bases lying between them. Germline V gene data show CDR1 as DFQATT and CDR2 as SNEGSKA (reference sequence). This CDR3 has 13 residues. The DNA of the CDR3 is TGCAGTGCCACCTTAGACAGGAGCTCTGAAGCTTTCTTT. It specifies CSATLDRSSEAFF.

This clonotype was detected many times. This rearrangement joins TRBV6-5 to TRBJ2-7, with 7 nucleotides matching TRBD1. The CDR3 contains 11 residues. Germline V gene sequence: CDR1 MNHEY, CDR2 SVGAGI. After removal of 8 bases from V and 2 bases from J, the junction contained 0 bases not matched to a gene. CDR3 in amino acids: CASQGAYEQYF. Here the CDR3 DNA reads TGTGCCAGCCAGGGGGCCTACGAGCAGTACTTC.

As for this clonotype: An end of the junction differs from the germline gene, which may be a read error. The chain combines TRBV11-1 with TRBJ2-3; possible D gene TRBD1, 6 bases. This CDR3 comprises 21 residues. Per germline, CDR1 SGHAT and CDR2 FQDESV (reference sequence). DNA of the CDR3: TGTGCCAACAGCTTAGGCCGAAGGGGGTCTATGAGGCGTCCTAGCACAGATACGCAGTATTTT. Its protein product is CANSLGRRGSMRRPSTDTQYF.

This clonotype was observed at least ten times. The chain uses TRBV5-1 and TRBJ2-2, with D unclear. The V gene's germline CDR1 is SGHRS and CDR2 YFSETQ. This CDR3 has 14 residues. The germline V and J ends were trimmed by 0 bases and 5 bases, with 8 bases remaining between them. The CDR3 DNA reads as TGCGCCAGCAGCTTGGCATTAGCAACCGGGGAGCTGTTTTTT. Protein sequence: CASSLALATGELFF.

The sample holds many counts of this clonotype. The rearrangement links TRBV6-1 to TRBJ2-1; D not certain. Trimming cost V 8 bases and J 9 bases, with 17 bases left between them. CDR1 and CDR2 (germline): MNHNS, SASEGT. This CDR3 comprises 13 residues. CDR3 nucleotides: TGTGCCAGCGCCCCCAGTCGTCGGAGTGAGCAGTTCTTC. Translating gives CASAPSRRSEQFF.

Comment on this clonotype: One base away lies a much larger clone, so this may be a sequencing read error. The genes are TRBV14 and TRBJ2-1; D perhaps matches TRBD1 (6 bases). Germline values: CDR1 SGHDN, CDR2 FVKESK. The CDR3 loop spans 13 amino acids. V lost 4 bases and J lost 10, with 14 bases in between. Written as DNA, the CDR3 is TGTGCCAGCAGCCCTACAGGGAGTCGCGAGCAGTTCTTC. Its translation: CASSPTGSREQFF.

At least ten counts were recorded for this clonotype. V is TRBV27 and J is TRBJ2-1, with D perhaps TRBD1 (6 bases). CDR1 is MNHEY and CDR2 is SMNVEV in the germline V gene (reference sequence). V was trimmed by 5 bases and J by 6 bases, leaving 17 bases between them. The CDR3 length is 15 residues. The CDR3 nucleotides are TGTGCCAGCAGTCCCCGGACCGCCAGGGGCAATGAGCAGTTCTTC. It specifies CASSPRTARGNEQFF.

This clonotype was counted a few times. This sequence joins TRBV7-6 and TRBJ1-1; 7 bases match TRBD1. Germline V gene sequence: CDR1 SGHVS, CDR2 FNYEAQ. The CDR3 covers 15 residues. Trimming at V came to 1 base and at J to 6 bases, leaving 8 bases not matched to a gene. The CDR3, as DNA: TGTGCCAGCAGCTTAGAGGCACAGGGGATCCCTGAAGCTTTCTTT. Translated: CASSLEAQGIPEAFF. The full variable domain, with the rest looked up from reference TRBV7-6 and TRBJ1-1, is GAGVSQSPRYKVTKRGQDVALRCDPISGHVSLYWYRQALGQGPEFLTYFNYEAQQDKSGLPNDRFSAERPEGSISTLTIQRTEQRDSAMYRCASSLEAQGIPEAFFGQGTRLTVV.

This clonotype came up a few times. One end of the junction fails to match germline, which may point to a read error. The chain joins TRBV20-1 to TRBJ2-1, with no clear D. The germline CDR1 and CDR2 sequences are DFQATT and SNEGSKA (reference sequence). The CDR3 totals 10 residues. DNA for the CDR3: TGCGGTGCTAGTGATAATGAGCAGTTCTTC. Its protein is CGASDNEQFF.

The genes are TRBV27 and TRBJ1-1, with D unresolved. Trimming removed 6 bases from V and 0 bases from J, with 14 bases in between. The CDR3 is made up of 15 amino acids. Germline values: CDR1 MNHEY, CDR2 SMNVEV (reference sequence). Here the CDR3 DNA reads TGTGCCAGCAGCTCAGACGGTACTTTGAACACTGAAGCTTTCTTT. Residues: CASSSDGTLNTEAFF.

This clonotype was detected a few times. The V call is TRBV15, the J call TRBJ2-5; a weak D match, TRBD1 (5 bases). Trimming shortened V by 1 base and J by 5 bases, and 14 bases separated the two germline ends. CDR1 is LNHNV and CDR2 is YYDKDF in the germline V gene (reference sequence). This CDR3 is 15 amino acids long. CDR3 region: CATSRGKRHRETQYF. The CDR3 region has the DNA TGTGCCACCAGCAGAGGGAAAAGACACAGGGAGACCCAGTACTTC. Using reference TRBV15 and TRBJ2-5 for the parts outside the CDR3, the full variable domain is DAMVIQNPRYQVTQFGKPVTLSCSQTLNHNVMYWYQQKSSQAPKLLFHYYDKDFNNEADTPDNFQSRRPNTSFCFLDIRSPGLGDTAMYLCATSRGKRHRETQYFGPGTRLLVL.

This clonotype was seen at least ten times. CDR3 coding DNA: TGTGCCAGCAGCCAGGCAGGGACGTCCTCAGGCGGCTACACCTTC. This codes for CASSQAGTSSGGYTF. The V and J genes are TRBV4-2 and TRBJ1-2, with D maybe TRBD1 (5 bases). Germline V gene sequence: CDR1 LGHNA, CDR2 YNFKEQ. V lost 3 bases, J lost 8 bases, and 19 bases lay in between. The CDR3 has 15 residues.

This clonotype has at least ten counts. J is TRBJ2-3 and V is TRBV6-2 or TRBV6-3; D ambiguous. Germline-derived CDR1 and CDR2 are MNHEY and SVGEGT. The germline V and J ends were trimmed by 2 bases and 6 bases, with 12 bases remaining between them. This CDR3 is 14 amino acids long. DNA of the CDR3: TGTGCCAGCAGTTACCCTGGGCTCCCGGATACGCAGTATTTT. This translates into CASSYPGLPDTQYF.

This clonotype was recorded many times. This chain connects TRBV9 to TRBJ2-3; 7 nucleotides line up with TRBD1. The trim removed 4 bases at V and 4 bases at J, leaving 9 bases unmatched. This CDR3 region has 15 residues. Germline V gene data show CDR1 as SGDLS and CDR2 as YYNGEE. The CDR3 DNA reads as TGTGCCAGCAGCCCTCAACCGACAGGGTCAGATACGCAGTATTTT. This encodes CASSPQPTGSDTQYF.

A note on this clonotype: The junction departs from the called germline gene at one end, perhaps through a read error. J is TRBJ1-2 and V is TRBV7-2; D unclear. CDR3 length equals 11 residues. CDR1 and CDR2 (germline): SGHTA, FQGNSA. CDR3 protein: CAGSLADGYTF. The CDR3 bases are TGTGCCGGCAGCTTAGCGGATGGTTACACCTTC.

Written as DNA, the CDR3 is TGTGCCAGCAGTTTAGCCCATGATACCTACGAGCAGTACTTC. Protein: CASSLAHDTYEQYF. V gene TRBV12-3 or TRBV12-4 combines with J gene TRBJ2-5; no firm D call. Matching the DNA end better, TRBJ2-7 makes the J call doubtful. The CDR3 spans 14 residues.

This clonotype was picked up many times. The chain is built from TRBV27 and TRBJ1-1; TRBD1 agrees at 10 bases. Trimming cost V 6 bases and J 0 bases; bases outside gene matches: 7. CDR1 MNHEY and CDR2 SMNVEV come from the germline V gene (reference sequence). CDR3 length: 16 amino acids. This CDR3 is CASSETGTGVNTEAFF. As DNA, the CDR3 is TGTGCCAGCAGCGAGACCGGGACAGGGGTGAACACTGAAGCTTTCTTT.

This clonotype was seen at least ten times. J is TRBJ2-3 and V is TRBV7-2, with TRBD2 matching over 14 bases. V lost 5 bases, J lost 7 bases, and 11 bases stayed unmatched. The germline gives CDR1 SGHTA, CDR2 FQGNSA. The CDR3 covers 17 residues. In DNA, the CDR3 is TGTGCCAGCAGCCCTCGGACTAGCGGGGGGATCGGATATACGCAGTATTTT. Its protein product is CASSPRTSGGIGYTQYF.

This chain connects TRBV7-3 to TRBJ2-7, with D maybe TRBD2 (6 bases). Germline lookup yields CDR1 SGHTA and CDR2 FQGTGA. There are 13 residues in the CDR3. V was cut by 8 bases and J by 7 bases, with 18 bases left in between. The CDR3 sequence is CASAIGGNNEQYF. As DNA, the CDR3 is TGTGCCAGCGCCATCGGCGGGAACAATGAGCAGTACTTC. The full variable domain, in which reference TRBV7-3 and TRBJ2-7 provide the parts outside the CDR3, is GAGVSQTPSNKVTEKGKYVELRCDPISGHTALYWYRQSLGQGPEFLIYFQGTGAADDSGLPNDRFFAVRPEGSVSTLKIQRTERGDSAVYLCASAIGGNNEQYFGPGTRLTVT.